One TCR beta chain is described in this entry. The target antigen is unknown. The data were obtained in a study of cytomegalovirus exposure and HLA in healthy donors. Study-wide background: Earlier work reported around 110 million unique TCR beta sequences from 180 million or so T cells. Study-level findings and limits: Some public TCRs appeared in many individuals, while most sequences were rare.

Though nominally healthy at sampling, donors likely had unrecorded immune exposures. The study ran its PCR with 60 Vbeta and 13 Jbeta primers. Data came from immunoSEQ multiplex PCR; TCRdb stores just in-frame clones and leaves some out. This table has 79,000 or so clones, 60% to 85% appearing once. This CDR3 is built from 18 residues. The V gene's germline CDR1 is SNHLY and CDR2 FYNNEI. Trimming removed 1 base from V and 0 bases from J; junction bases left unmatched: 7. The chain uses TRBV2 and TRBJ2-2; 8 bases align to TRBD2. This TCR came from a middle-aged woman in good health and CMV-seropositive. Source material: PBMCs. The CDR3 DNA reads as TGTGCCAGCAGTGAAGGTCTAGCGGGTTTCGCGAACACCGGGGAGCTGTTTTTT. Protein: CASSEGLAGFANTGELFF. Filled out from reference TRBV2 and TRBJ2-2, the complete variable domain reads EPEVTQTPSHQVTQMGQEVILRCVPISNHLYFYWYRQILGQKVEFLVSFYNNEISEKSEIFDDQFSVERPDGSNFTLKIRSTKLEDSAMYFCASSEGLAGFANTGELFFGEGSRLTVL.